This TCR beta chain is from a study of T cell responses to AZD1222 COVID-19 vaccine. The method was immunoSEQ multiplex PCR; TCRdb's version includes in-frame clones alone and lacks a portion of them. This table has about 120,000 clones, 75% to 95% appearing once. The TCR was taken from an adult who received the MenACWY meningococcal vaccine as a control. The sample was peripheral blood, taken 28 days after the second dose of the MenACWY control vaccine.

DNA of the CDR3: TGTGCCAGCAGTTACATAGGGACGGGGCAGCCCCAGCATTTT. It encodes CASSYIGTGQPQHF. The rearrangement uses TRBV6-5 and TRBJ1-5, with D possibly matching TRBD1 (5 bases). V lost 2 bases, J lost 7 bases, and 12 bases lay in between. From germline, CDR1 is MNHEY and CDR2 SVGAGI. This CDR3 is 14 amino acids long.